This is a list of T cell receptor beta chains from one sample in a study of graft-versus-host responses after intestinal transplantation. These receptors' antigens are unknown. Assay: immunoSEQ multiplex PCR; the TCRdb copy retains only in-frame clones and omits some. The repertoire includes more than 100,000 clones, roughly 91% of them detected once, and more than 0.095% sits in the top ten. Material: unstimulated CD4+ T cells sorted from spleen or lymph node cells, obtained before intestinal transplant. These receptors came from a human donor who received an intestinal transplant. Each CDR3 is given without its conserved first and last residue. Rows give clone size only sometimes, using once, few, many, or a class for an expanded clone.

j_gene | v_gene | abundance | CDR3aa
TRBJ2-7 | TRBV18 | - | ASSPRGQGNFYEQY
TRBJ2-1 | TRBV5-6 | - | ASSWAGTSNEQF
TRBJ2-1 | TRBV19 | - | ASRLGGRGNEQF
TRBJ2-2 | TRBV5-4 | - | ASSRPAGELF
TRBJ2-3 | TRBV27 | - | ASRFGTTDTQY
TRBJ1-2 | TRBV30 | once | AWSTGWGYT
TRBJ2-5 | TRBV11-2 | - | ASRLRGTQY
TRBJ2-3 | TRBV9 | - | ASSVEGDTQY
TRBJ2-1 | TRBV12-5 | - | ASGFGRDHNEQF
TRBJ1-2 | TRBV11-2 | - | ASSLWDRGHDGYT
TRBJ2-5 | TRBV18 | - | ASSPQGGETQY
TRBJ1-2 | TRBV2 | - | ASSGTAYGYT
TRBJ1-1 | TRBV27 | - | ASSLDRANTEAF
TRBJ1-5 | TRBV5-1 | - | ASSPGELGGQPQH
TRBJ2-7 | TRBV5-1 | - | ASSLAENEQY
TRBJ2-3 | TRBV18 | - | ASSPPAGDTQY
TRBJ2-5 | TRBV20-1 | - | SASWQETQY
TRBJ2-5 | TRBV30 | - | AGRGYPQETQY
TRBJ2-3 | TRBV27 | once | ASKLLPTRSTDTQY
TRBJ2-5 | TRBV13 | - | ASSLRLAGDTSQETQY
TRBJ1-6 | TRBV5-1 | - | ASSLTGVDSPLH
TRBJ1-3 | TRBV7-9 | - | ASSQTGYSGNTIY
TRBJ2-2 | TRBV9 | - | ASSAHPLGSTGELF
TRBJ2-5 | TRBV10-3 | - | AISEPSVYQETQY
TRBJ1-1 | TRBV7-2 | once | ASSLVSPPTNTEAF
TRBJ1-2 | TRBV6-5 | - | ASSHSGGYT
TRBJ1-2 | TRBV15 | - | ATSSPQNRPEGYT
TRBJ2-1 | TRBV7-2 | - | ASSPGTRVSGEQF
TRBJ2-1 | TRBV9 | - | ASSVDLWGFDNEQF
TRBJ1-1 | TRBV2 | - | ASSDTVNTEAF
TRBJ2-1 | TRBV18 | - | ASSPKGTGSYHEQF
TRBJ2-7 | TRBV5-1 | once | ASSLGPGSYEQY
TRBJ1-5 | TRBV15 | - | ATSRAQDSNQPQH
TRBJ2-2 | TRBV4-1 | - | ASSPGLAGIWTAGELF
TRBJ2-7 | TRBV18 | - | ASTYQAGGGREQY
TRBJ2-7 | TRBV13 | - | ASRRGQQSYEQY
TRBJ2-2 | TRBV18 | once | ASSAATGATGELF
TRBJ2-7 | TRBV5-1 | - | ASSLTTNPYEQY
TRBJ2-7 | TRBV27 | - | ASSSVNSYEQY
TRBJ2-1 | TRBV6-4 | - | ASSDSRAPSDEQF
TRBJ2-5 | TRBV30 | - | AWSAGGEETQY
TRBJ1-2 | TRBV7-2 | - | ASSYDRPDNYGYT
TRBJ2-7 | TRBV6-6 | - | ASSYFPGDYEQY
TRBJ2-3 | TRBV10-2 | - | ASRDSGGSTDTQY
TRBJ2-1 | TRBV10-1 | - | ASSDSGAGYNEQF
TRBJ1-4 | TRBV11-2 | - | ASSLAGNEKLF
TRBJ1-3 | TRBV5-1 | - | ASRSFSGNTIY
TRBJ2-5 | TRBV4-2 | - | ASSQEGGGVETQY
TRBJ1-5 | TRBV18 | - | ASSPPGGSNQPQH
TRBJ1-5 | TRBV6-5 | - | ASSEGQRNQPQH
TRBJ2-7 | TRBV2 | - | ASGQGSYEQY